This entry lists 19 T cell receptor beta chains sequenced from one sample in a study of blood T cell repertoires in COVID-19. Assay used: immunoSEQ multiplex PCR; TCRdb lists only in-frame clones, some missing. The sample lists approximately 220,000 clones, over 85% occurring once. The material sequenced was PBMCs or T cells enriched from blood (not recorded which). The receptor set was obtained from a woman under 40 with acute COVID-19.

V usage is TRBV7-3 and J usage is TRBJ2-3; 7 bases line up with TRBD1. The CDR3 loop spans 16 amino acids. In germline, CDR1 is SGHTA, CDR2 FQGTGA. The V segment lost 5 bases and the J segment 1 base; nucleotides outside the gene matches: 9. The DNA of the CDR3 is TGTGCCAGCAGCCCGGAAGGGGGCCGAGGCACAGATACGCAGTATTTT. This encodes CASSPEGGRGTDTQYF.

The CDR3 DNA is TGTGCCAGCAGTCAAAGGGACAGGCTAAACACTGAAGCTTTCTTT. Translation: CASSQRDRLNTEAFF. V and J are TRBV6-2 or TRBV6-3 and TRBJ1-1; 8 bases align to TRBD1. The CDR3 totals 15 residues. Trimming removed 5 bases from V and 2 bases from J; junction bases left unmatched: 7. Germline loops: CDR1 MNHEY, CDR2 SVGEGT.

V is TRBV24-1 and J is TRBJ2-1, with TRBD2 identical over 7 bases. CDR3 size: 13 residues. Germline lookup yields CDR1 KGHDR and CDR2 SFDVKD. Germline trimming cut 4 bases from V and 8 bases from J; bases unmatched to any gene: 4. CDR3 in amino acids: CATSDSTSDEQFF. DNA for the CDR3: TGTGCCACCAGTGACTCAACTAGCGATGAGCAGTTCTTC.

This chain joins TRBV11-2 and TRBJ1-6, with 7 positions matching TRBD1. V was clipped by 1 base and J by 8 bases; unmatched bases: 5. Germline CDR1 SGHAT, CDR2 FQNNGV. The CDR3 has 15 residues. CDR3 region: CASSLGQGRDSPLHF. The CDR3 DNA sequence: TGTGCCAGCAGCTTAGGACAGGGAAGAGATTCACCCCTCCACTTT.

This clone was observed a few times. V is TRBV7-3 and J is TRBJ2-1; the match to TRBD2 covers 7 bases. CDR3 size: 13 residues. Germline-derived CDR1 and CDR2 are SGHTA and FQGTGA. V gave up 5 bases and J gave up 9 bases; unmatched junction bases: 7. CDR3 nucleotides: TGTGCCAGCAGCCTTGGGACTACGAGTGAGCAGTTCTTC. Protein sequence: CASSLGTTSEQFF.

The rearrangement uses TRBV27 and TRBJ1-1; 8 positions match TRBD1. The CDR3 runs to 13 residues. After removal of 2 bases from V and 4 bases from J, the junction contained 0 bases not matched to a gene. Germline CDR1 MNHEY, CDR2 SMNVEV (reference sequence). The CDR3 is CASSLDRGTEAFF. DNA for the CDR3: TGTGCCAGCAGTTTAGACAGGGGCACTGAAGCTTTCTTT.

This chain joins TRBV19 and TRBJ2-3; TRBD1 might be the D (5 bases). In germline, CDR1 is LNHDA, CDR2 SQIVND (reference sequence). This CDR3 is 14 amino acids long. V was shortened by 6 bases and J by 3 bases, with 13 bases between the two germline ends. The CDR3 DNA follows: TGTGCCAGTAGACAACAGGCGGCGACAGATACGCAGTATTTT. Encoded protein: CASRQQAATDTQYF.

The chain joins TRBV9 to TRBJ1-2; no firm D call. Germline CDR1 is SGDLS and CDR2 is YYNGEE. The length of the CDR3 is 14 residues. V shed 0 bases and J shed 4 bases, with 10 bases lying between them. CDR3 DNA: TGTGCCAGCAGCGTAGGGGAGGTTCCCTATGGCTACACCTTC. Residues: CASSVGEVPYGYTF.

This chain joins TRBV7-8 and TRBJ1-4; 7 positions agree with TRBD1. CDR1 is SGHVS and CDR2 is FQNEAQ in the germline V gene. Trimming removed 5 bases from V and 7 bases from J; junction bases left unmatched: 13. The CDR3 consists of 16 residues. The CDR3 here is CASSAIRQGGGEKLFF. Written as DNA, the CDR3 is TGTGCCAGCAGCGCAATTCGACAGGGCGGCGGTGAAAAACTGTTTTTT.

V usage is TRBV7-9 and J usage is TRBJ1-4; D unclear. CDR1 and CDR2 (germline): SEHNR, FQNEAQ (reference sequence). With 2 bases removed from V and 6 bases from J, the gap between germline ends came to 7 bases. The length of the CDR3 is 13 residues. The CDR3 loop is CASSLSPDEKLFF. The DNA of the CDR3 is TGTGCCAGCAGCTTATCACCGGATGAAAAACTGTTTTTT.

This sequence joins TRBV5-1 and TRBJ1-4; 7 bases are shared with TRBD1. The CDR3 is 14 amino acids. Germline V gene data show CDR1 as SGHRS and CDR2 as YFSETQ. V gave up 2 bases and J gave up 7 bases; unmatched junction bases: 5. The CDR3 DNA reads TGCGCCAGCAGCTTTACAGGGGCGCTTGAAAAACTGTTTTTT. Translating it yields CASSFTGALEKLFF.

V is TRBV19 and J is TRBJ2-4; possible D gene TRBD2, 5 bases. The V gene's germline CDR1 is LNHDA and CDR2 SQIVND (reference sequence). The length of the CDR3 is 17 residues. Between the trimmed V and J ends, which lost 5 bases and 1 base, there was a span of 18 bases. For the CDR3, the DNA is TGTGCCAGTAGTGTCGGGGTTGGGGTTTTGGCCAAAAACATTCAGTACTTC. Translation gives CASSVGVGVLAKNIQYF.

J is TRBJ1-4 and V is TRBV27, with TRBD1 identical over 8 bases. Germline CDR1 is MNHEY and CDR2 is SMNVEV (reference sequence). Trimming took 0 bases from V and 8 from J; bases not matched to a gene: 2. The CDR3 is 14 amino acids. The CDR3 here is CASSLSTGDEKLFF. The CDR3 DNA sequence: TGTGCCAGCAGTTTATCGACAGGGGACGAAAAACTGTTTTTT. Based on the CDR3 plus reference TRBV27 and TRBJ1-4, the full variable domain is EAQVTQNPRYLITVTGKKLTVTCSQNMNHEYMSWYRQDPGLGLRQIYYSMNVEVTDKGDVPEGYKVSRKEKRNFPLILESPSPNQTSLYFCASSLSTGDEKLFFGSGTQLSVL.

V and J are TRBV9 and TRBJ2-3; 8 positions agree with TRBD2. Unmatched junction bases numbered 9, after V lost 4 bases and J lost 2 bases. This CDR3 is built from 16 residues. Germline V lookup: CDR1 SGDLS, CDR2 YYNGEE. The CDR3 loop reads CASSPRVAGYTDTQYF. In nucleotides, the CDR3 is TGTGCCAGCAGCCCACGGGTAGCGGGGTACACAGATACGCAGTATTTT.

V gene TRBV5-1 combines with J gene TRBJ1-2; 9 bases are shared with TRBD1. The CDR3 is made up of 15 amino acids. Germline V gene data show CDR1 as SGHRS and CDR2 as YFSETQ. Trimming at V came to 4 bases and at J to 2 bases, leaving 6 bases not matched to a gene. The CDR3 sequence is CASSLTGTGNYGYTF. Here the CDR3 DNA reads TGCGCCAGCAGCCTTACCGGGACAGGGAACTATGGCTACACCTTC.

The V call is TRBV29-1, the J call TRBJ1-5; tentatively, D is TRBD1 (5 bases). Germline lookup yields CDR1 SQVTM and CDR2 ANQGSEA. Trimming shortened V by 3 bases and J by 2 bases, and 11 bases separated the two germline ends. This CDR3 contains 14 residues. CDR3 sequence reads: CSVDGGRGNQPQHF. CDR3 DNA: TGCAGCGTTGATGGTGGCAGGGGCAATCAGCCCCAGCATTTT.

The chain has TRBV9 and TRBJ2-5; weak D call: TRBD1 (6 bases). Trimming pared 0 bases from V and 0 bases from J, leaving 15 bases between. Germline lookup yields CDR1 SGDLS and CDR2 YYNGEE. The CDR3 sequence is 17 residues long. The chain's CDR3 is CASSVDWDNLYQETQYF. As DNA, the CDR3 is TGTGCCAGCAGCGTAGATTGGGACAACCTGTACCAAGAGACCCAGTACTTC. Complete variable domain (other parts from reference TRBV9 and TRBJ2-5): DSGVTQTPKHLITATGQRVTLRCSPRSGDLSVYWYQQSLDQGLQFLIQYYNGEERAKGNILERFSAQQFPDLHSELNLSSLELGDSALYFCASSVDWDNLYQETQYFGPGTRLLVL.

This clone was seen just once. The rearrangement links TRBV27 to TRBJ1-1; D is possibly TRBD1 (6 bases). This CDR3 is built from 14 residues. Germline lookup yields CDR1 MNHEY and CDR2 SMNVEV (reference sequence). The ends were cut back, 2 bases at V and 12 bases at J, with 19 bases in the middle. CDR3 protein: CASSLNVRGSVTFF. The DNA of the CDR3 is TGTGCCAGCAGTTTAAATGTCAGGGGTTCTGTAACTTTCTTT.

The chain links TRBV28 to TRBJ1-6; 7 bases agree with TRBD1. The CDR3 sequence is 16 residues long. The germline V gene has CDR1 MDHEN and CDR2 SYDVKM. The V segment lost 7 bases and the J segment 10 bases; nucleotides outside the gene matches: 16. CDR3 coding DNA: TGTGCCAGCACGTCTCTTAATACAGGGGTCCACTCACCCCTCCACTTT. It translates to CASTSLNTGVHSPLHF. Together with reference TRBV28 and TRBJ1-6, the CDR3 gives the full variable domain: DVKVTQSSRYLVKRTGEKVFLECVQDMDHENMFWYRQDPGLGLRLIYFSYDVKMKEKGDIPEGYSVSREKKERFSLILESASTNQTSMYLCASTSLNTGVHSPLHFGNGTRLTVT.